Here is one TCR beta chain with its context. No cognate antigen has been identified for it. No clone much larger than this one lies a single base away; base qualities are absent. CDR1 and CDR2 are read off the germline V gene as MNHEY and SVGAGI. V lost 6 bases and J lost 8 bases; the stretch between them is 8 bases long. The CDR3 runs 11 amino acids, cysteine and phenylalanine included. The read is trimmed to its CDR3 DNA, 33 bases read in frame from base 1. The data were obtained in a study of cytomegalovirus exposure and HLA in healthy donors (dated by TCRdb to about 2017). Study-wide context: According to a later analysis, one platform produced both the 110 or so validation repertoires and the 666 repertoires of the first cohort. The aim of the study was to test whether cataloging public T cell receptors could identify signatures of past pathogen exposure. Besides the first cohort of about 730 subjects, a separate validation cohort made up of 120 different subjects was used. To predict cytomegalovirus infection status, the study combined high-throughput TCR immunosequencing, statistical association of individual TCRs with disease status, and machine learning.

The donors were included in the validation cohort of approximately 120 subjects, a group kept apart from the approximately 670-subject first cohort. The library was produced with the immunoSEQ multiplex PCR assay. Processing in the source paper ran as follows. To diagnose cytomegalovirus status from the catalog of TCR beta chain sequences, a statistical classification framework was built. In its TCRdb copy, this immuneACCESS table keeps in-frame sequences only and misses some clones. Where compared with another copy, unresolved V genes explain less than half of these, and the others have no known cause. V, J and clone size are taken as reported in that table, and D and trimming were inferred from the DNA itself. The sample data list 250,000 to 400,000 clones, and around 90% of these were observed just once. Roughly 1.2% of the sample is held by the ten biggest clonotypes. Findings and caveats that apply to the study as a whole: Of the cluster scores, roughly 95% were above 0 in a later analysis, which found that TCRs clustered in the first cohort also tended to co-occur in the 95 to 150 validation repertoires. The classifier was reported to diagnose cytomegalovirus status with high specificity and sensitivity in both the original cohort and the validation cohort. The authors suggested that the approach could potentially be generalized to other disease states and immunological phenotypes. A few of the identified cytomegalovirus-associated TCR beta chains were confirmed in vitro to be specific for cytomegalovirus antigens. Most TCR sequences were observed very rarely across donors, whereas some public TCRs were present in many individuals. A later analysis had no HLA typing for the validation cohort, so co-occurrence there was scored across all 110 or so repertoires. A total of some 180 TCR beta chains were listed by the study as associated with cytomegalovirus.

This TCR was recovered from a woman under 40 in good health and CMV-seropositive. Sample: PBMCs. Recombination joined TRBV6-5 with TRBJ2-1, and the D gene may be TRBD1, 6 bases matching. The DNA sequence follows: TGTGCCAGCAGGACAGGTTATGAGCAGTTCTTC. Its translation reads: CASRTGYEQFF.